Presented here are 14 T cell receptor beta chains from one specimen sequenced in a study of T cells in tumors after PD-1 blockade. Generated by immunoSEQ multiplex PCR, the TCRdb table keeps only in-frame clones and is missing some. The sample shows 30,000 to 35,000 clones, 73% of them seen only once. The source material was PBMCs, sampled after anti-PD-1 treatment. These receptors were taken from a human donor with basal cell carcinoma.

In regard to this clone: In this CDR3 the conserved last residue, phenylalanine or tryptophan, is missing, so a read error is likely. The limits of the CDR3 on the DNA are not certain, so only TCRdb's listed CDR3 is given. V is TRBV6-6 and J is TRBJ1-2. The CDR3 region is 12 residues in length, termini included. The germline gives CDR1 MNHNY, CDR2 SVGAGI (reference sequence). The chain's CDR3 is CASSYSPPGMRL.

The gene calls are TRBV2 and TRBJ1-5; D call uncertain. CDR1 is SNHLY and CDR2 is FYNNEI in the germline V gene. The V end was cut by 5 bases, the J end by 0 bases, with 11 bases between. This CDR3 spans 15 amino acids. Here the CDR3 DNA reads TGTGCCAGCAGTTACCAAGGAAATAGCAATCAGCCCCAGCATTTT. Encoded protein: CASSYQGNSNQPQHF.

The rearrangement joins TRBV3-1 (or the pseudogene TRBV3-2) to TRBJ2-1, with TRBD2 identical over 7 bases. The germline V gene has CDR1 LGHDT and CDR2 YNNKEL (reference sequence). The CDR3 is 15 residues long. The junction had 11 bases not matched to a gene; V was cut back by 4 bases and J by 8 bases. The CDR3 loop is CASSPIFRGVDEQFF. Here the CDR3 DNA reads TGTGCCAGCAGCCCCATCTTTCGGGGGGTGGATGAGCAGTTCTTC.

The chain has TRBV9 and TRBJ2-7; 7 bases line up with TRBD1. Losses at the gene ends were 7 bases for V and 2 bases for J; bases not matched to a gene: 9. CDR1 is SGDLS, CDR2 YYNGEE, per germline. The CDR3 covers 14 residues. This CDR3 reads CASSRQGRTYEQYF. Written as DNA, the CDR3 is TGTGCCAGCTCCCGACAGGGACGAACCTACGAGCAGTACTTC.

This chain connects TRBV4-3 to TRBJ2-3, with 7 bases fitting TRBD2. The junction had 7 bases not matched to a gene; V was cut back by 0 bases and J by 7 bases. The germline CDR1 and CDR2 sequences are LGHNA and YSLEER. The CDR3 sequence is 15 residues long. CDR3 coding DNA: TGCGCCAGCAGCCAAGATTCAGGGACTATAAATACGCAGTATTTT. Protein sequence: CASSQDSGTINTQYF.

This clone was counted only a few times. V gene TRBV7-2 combines with J gene TRBJ1-2; 7 bases fit TRBD1. Germline values: CDR1 SGHTA, CDR2 FQGNSA. The CDR3 totals 13 residues. Unmatched junction bases numbered 4, after V lost 3 bases and J lost 6 bases. CDR3 residues: CASSLGQLDGYTF. CDR3 DNA sequence: TGTGCCAGCAGCTTGGGACAGTTGGATGGCTACACCTTC.

The V and J genes are TRBV7-6 and TRBJ2-5; 9 bases agree with TRBD2. V lost 0 bases to trimming and J lost 3 bases; unmatched junction nucleotides: 8. The CDR3 sequence is 17 residues long. CDR1 SGHVS and CDR2 FNYEAQ come from the germline V gene. For the CDR3, the DNA is TGTGCCAGCAGCTTAGCGGCTAGGTCTAGCGGGGAAGAGACCCAGTACTTC. This sequence encodes CASSLAARSSGEETQYF.

V and J are TRBV4-2 and TRBJ1-2; possible D gene TRBD1, 5 bases. Germline CDR1 LGHNA, CDR2 YNFKEQ. The CDR3 contains 16 residues. Trimming took off 2 bases at V and 1 base at J, with 14 bases between the two ends. The DNA of the CDR3 is TGTGCCAGCAGCCAACGTAGGGGTGGACTTAACTATGGCTACACCTTC. Translation: CASSQRRGGLNYGYTF.

The J gene is TRBJ2-3, the V gene TRBV9, with D unclear. The length of the CDR3 is 12 residues. V was pared by 5 bases and J by 0 bases, with 4 bases between. Per the germline V gene, CDR1 is SGDLS and CDR2 is YYNGEE. In nucleotides, the CDR3 is TGTGCCAGCAGTCCCAGCACAGATACGCAGTATTTT. It is translated as CASSPSTDTQYF.

The chain recombines TRBV6-5 with TRBJ1-2, with D uncertain. Per the germline V gene, CDR1 is MNHEY and CDR2 is SVGAGI. The CDR3 contains 13 residues. Trimming stripped 4 bases from V and 2 bases from J, with 8 bases between. The CDR3 region is CASSLGDNYGYTF. For the CDR3, the DNA is TGTGCCAGCAGTTTGGGCGACAACTATGGCTACACCTTC.

CDR3 in DNA: TGTGCCAGCAGCTTAGGGACAGGGGGAAACTATGGCTACACCTTC. Amino acid sequence: CASSLGTGGNYGYTF. The rearrangement uses TRBV7-9 and TRBJ1-2; 10 bases fit TRBD1. The germline gives CDR1 SEHNR, CDR2 FQNEAQ (reference sequence). The CDR3 consists of 15 residues. Trimming cost V 1 base and J 2 bases; bases outside gene matches: 1.

The V call is TRBV19, the J call TRBJ2-1; perhaps TRBD2 as D (6 bases). V was cut by 0 bases and J by 0 bases, with 18 bases left in between. This CDR3 is 19 amino acids long. Germline lookup yields CDR1 LNHDA and CDR2 SQIVND (reference sequence). CDR3 in amino acids: CASSIDGLSGSSSYNEQFF. The CDR3 bases are TGTGCCAGTAGTATAGATGGGCTGAGCGGGTCAAGCTCCTACAATGAGCAGTTCTTC.

The CDR3 loop is CASREQGLDTQYF. CDR3 nucleotides: TGTGCCAGCCGAGAACAGGGGCTAGATACGCAGTATTTT. The chain couples TRBV6-5 to TRBJ2-3; 7 bases line up with TRBD1. This CDR3 is built from 13 residues. CDR1 MNHEY and CDR2 SVGAGI come from the germline V gene. Trimming removed 8 bases from V and 5 bases from J; junction bases left unmatched: 7.

The V call is TRBV6-5, the J call TRBJ2-1, with TRBD1 identical over 11 bases. J gave up 9 bases and V 5 bases, and 6 bases lay outside the gene matches. The CDR3 length is 14 residues. CDR1 and CDR2 (germline): MNHEY, SVGAGI. The CDR3: CASSPGQGVGEQFF. DNA for the CDR3: TGTGCCAGCAGTCCGGGACAGGGGGTGGGTGAGCAGTTCTTC.